This TCR beta chain was sequenced in a study of chronic HIV infection and antiretroviral therapy. TCRdb processed the 5' RACE reads anew with MiXCR; each CDR3 protein has one entry. The sample consists of 40,000 to 50,000 distinct CDR3 sequences, about a fifth of them appearing once. With 2 bases removed from V and 4 bases from J, the gap between germline ends came to 14 bases. Germline CDR1 reads SQVTM; CDR2 reads ANQGSEA. CDR3 length: 14 amino acids. In its sample, this clonotype was seen many times. The sequence was collected from an adult who had HIV and had not received antiretroviral therapy, or was an uninfected healthy control (not recorded which). The sequenced material came from peripheral blood. The chain joins TRBV29-1 to TRBJ1-2; D not resolved. This CDR3 is CSVEPRRPLYGYTF. The CDR3 DNA is TGCAGCGTTGAACCCCGCAGGCCCCTCTATGGCTACACCTTC.